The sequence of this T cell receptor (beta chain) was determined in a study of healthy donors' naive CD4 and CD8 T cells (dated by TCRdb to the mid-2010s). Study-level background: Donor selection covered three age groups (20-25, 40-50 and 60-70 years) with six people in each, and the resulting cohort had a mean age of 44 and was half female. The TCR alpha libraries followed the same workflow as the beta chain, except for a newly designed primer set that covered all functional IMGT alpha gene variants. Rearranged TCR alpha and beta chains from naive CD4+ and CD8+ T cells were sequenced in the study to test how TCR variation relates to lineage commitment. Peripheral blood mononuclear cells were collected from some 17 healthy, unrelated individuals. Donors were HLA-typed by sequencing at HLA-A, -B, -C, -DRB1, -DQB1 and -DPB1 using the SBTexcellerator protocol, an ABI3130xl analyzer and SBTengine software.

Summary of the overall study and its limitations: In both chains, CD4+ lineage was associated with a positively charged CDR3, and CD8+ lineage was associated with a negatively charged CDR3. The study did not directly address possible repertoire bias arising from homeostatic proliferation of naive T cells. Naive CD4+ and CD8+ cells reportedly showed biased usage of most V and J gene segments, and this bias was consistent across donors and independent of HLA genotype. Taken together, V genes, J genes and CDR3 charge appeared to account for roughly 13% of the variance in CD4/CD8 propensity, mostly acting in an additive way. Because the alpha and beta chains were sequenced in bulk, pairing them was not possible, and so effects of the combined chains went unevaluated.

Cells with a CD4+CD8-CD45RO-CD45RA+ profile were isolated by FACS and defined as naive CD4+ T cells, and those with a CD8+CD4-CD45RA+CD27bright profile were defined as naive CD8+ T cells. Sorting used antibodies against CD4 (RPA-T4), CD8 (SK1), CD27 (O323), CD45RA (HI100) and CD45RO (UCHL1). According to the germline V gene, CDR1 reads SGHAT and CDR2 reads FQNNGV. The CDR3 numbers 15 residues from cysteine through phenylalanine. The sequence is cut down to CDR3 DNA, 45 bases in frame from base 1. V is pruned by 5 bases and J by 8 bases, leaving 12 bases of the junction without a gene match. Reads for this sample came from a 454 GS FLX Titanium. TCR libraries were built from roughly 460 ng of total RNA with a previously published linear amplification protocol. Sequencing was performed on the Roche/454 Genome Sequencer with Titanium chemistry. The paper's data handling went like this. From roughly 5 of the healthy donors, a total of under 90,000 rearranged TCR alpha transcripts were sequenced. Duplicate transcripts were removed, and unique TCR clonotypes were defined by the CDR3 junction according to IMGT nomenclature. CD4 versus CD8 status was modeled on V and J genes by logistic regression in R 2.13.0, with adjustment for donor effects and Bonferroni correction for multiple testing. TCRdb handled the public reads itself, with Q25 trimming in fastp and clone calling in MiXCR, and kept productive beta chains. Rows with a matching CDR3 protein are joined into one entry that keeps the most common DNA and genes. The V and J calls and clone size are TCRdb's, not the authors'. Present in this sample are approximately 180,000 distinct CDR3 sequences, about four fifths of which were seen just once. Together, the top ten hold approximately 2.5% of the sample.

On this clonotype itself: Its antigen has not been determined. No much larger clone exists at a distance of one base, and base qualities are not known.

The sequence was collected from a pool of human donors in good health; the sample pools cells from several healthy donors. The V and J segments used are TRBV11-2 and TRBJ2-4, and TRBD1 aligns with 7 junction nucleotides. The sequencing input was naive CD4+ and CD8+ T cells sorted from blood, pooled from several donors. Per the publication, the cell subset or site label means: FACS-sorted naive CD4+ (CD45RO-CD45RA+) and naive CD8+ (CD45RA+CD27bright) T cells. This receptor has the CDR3 CASSLDRSRGYIQYF. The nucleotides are TGTGCCAGCAGCCTGGACAGGTCGAGGGGGTACATTCAGTACTTC.